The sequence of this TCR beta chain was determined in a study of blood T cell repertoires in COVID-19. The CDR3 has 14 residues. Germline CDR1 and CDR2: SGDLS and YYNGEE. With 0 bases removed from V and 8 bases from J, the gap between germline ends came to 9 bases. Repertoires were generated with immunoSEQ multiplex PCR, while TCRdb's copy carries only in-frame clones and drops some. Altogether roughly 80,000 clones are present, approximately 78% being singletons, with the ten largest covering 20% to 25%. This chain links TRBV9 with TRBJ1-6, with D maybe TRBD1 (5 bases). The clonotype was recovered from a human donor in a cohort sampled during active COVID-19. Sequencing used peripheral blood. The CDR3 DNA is TGTGCCAGCAGCGTAGTTGGGGCCGATTCACCCCTCCACTTT. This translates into CASSVVGADSPLHF.